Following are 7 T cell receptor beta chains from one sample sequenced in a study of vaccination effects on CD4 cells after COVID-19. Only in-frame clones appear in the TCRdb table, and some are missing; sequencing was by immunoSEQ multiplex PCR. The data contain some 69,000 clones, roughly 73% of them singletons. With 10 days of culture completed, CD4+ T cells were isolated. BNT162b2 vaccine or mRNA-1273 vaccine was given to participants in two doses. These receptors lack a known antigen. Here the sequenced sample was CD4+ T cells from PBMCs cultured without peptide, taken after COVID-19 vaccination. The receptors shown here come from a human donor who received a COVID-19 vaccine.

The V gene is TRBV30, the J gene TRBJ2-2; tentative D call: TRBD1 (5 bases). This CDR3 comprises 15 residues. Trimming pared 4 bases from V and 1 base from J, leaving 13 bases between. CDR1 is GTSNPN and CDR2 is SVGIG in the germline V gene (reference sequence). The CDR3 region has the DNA TGTGCCTGGAAAAGGGGCCCTTGGAACACCGGGGAGCTGTTTTTT. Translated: CAWKRGPWNTGELFF.

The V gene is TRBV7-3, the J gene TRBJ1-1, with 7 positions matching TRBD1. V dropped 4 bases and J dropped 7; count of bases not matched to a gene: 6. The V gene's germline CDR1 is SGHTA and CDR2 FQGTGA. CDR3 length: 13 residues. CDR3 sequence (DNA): TGTGCCAGCAGCTCCGCAGGGGGGGGTGAAGCTTTCTTT. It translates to CASSSAGGGEAFF.

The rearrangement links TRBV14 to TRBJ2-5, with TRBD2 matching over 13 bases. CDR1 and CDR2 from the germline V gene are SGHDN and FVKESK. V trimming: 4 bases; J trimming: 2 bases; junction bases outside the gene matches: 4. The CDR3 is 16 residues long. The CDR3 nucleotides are TGTGCCAGCAGCCCGGGACTAGCGGGGCTACAAGAGACCCAGTACTTC. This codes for CASSPGLAGLQETQYF.

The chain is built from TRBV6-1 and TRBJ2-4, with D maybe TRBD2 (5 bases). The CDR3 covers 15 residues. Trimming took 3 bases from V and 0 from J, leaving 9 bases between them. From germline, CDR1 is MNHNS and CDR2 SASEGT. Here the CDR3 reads CASSEDRGAKNIQYF. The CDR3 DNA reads TGTGCCAGCAGTGAGGACCGGGGAGCCAAAAACATTCAGTACTTC.

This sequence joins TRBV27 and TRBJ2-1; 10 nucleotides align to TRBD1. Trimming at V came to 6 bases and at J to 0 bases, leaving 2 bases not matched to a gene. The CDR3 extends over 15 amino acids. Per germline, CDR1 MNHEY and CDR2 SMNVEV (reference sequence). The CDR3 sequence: CASRGQGSSYNEQFF. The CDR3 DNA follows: TGTGCCAGCAGGGGACAGGGGAGCTCCTACAATGAGCAGTTCTTC.

CDR3 sequence (DNA): TGCGCCAGCAGGTGGAGTGCGTCCGAGGTGGGCTACACCTTC. It translates to CASRWSASEVGYTF. The chain links TRBV5-1 to TRBJ1-2; D not resolved. CDR1 and CDR2 (germline): SGHRS, YFSETQ. The CDR3 runs to 14 residues. V was shortened by 5 bases and J by 8 bases, with 19 bases between the two germline ends.

The CDR3 nucleotides are TGTGCCAGCCGCGGGCAGCGGGGGGTTAACGGGGAGCTGTTTTTT. It codes for CASRGQRGVNGELFF. The rearrangement uses TRBV2 and TRBJ2-2; TRBD2 agrees at 9 bases. Germline loops: CDR1 SNHLY, CDR2 FYNNEI. J was trimmed by 7 bases and V by 8 bases; bases with no gene match: 11. The length of the CDR3 is 15 residues. The full variable domain, with the rest looked up from reference TRBV2 and TRBJ2-2, is EPEVTQTPSHQVTQMGQEVILRCVPISNHLYFYWYRQILGQKVEFLVSFYNNEISEKSEIFDDQFSVERPDGSNFTLKIRSTKLEDSAMYFCASRGQRGVNGELFFGEGSRLTVL.